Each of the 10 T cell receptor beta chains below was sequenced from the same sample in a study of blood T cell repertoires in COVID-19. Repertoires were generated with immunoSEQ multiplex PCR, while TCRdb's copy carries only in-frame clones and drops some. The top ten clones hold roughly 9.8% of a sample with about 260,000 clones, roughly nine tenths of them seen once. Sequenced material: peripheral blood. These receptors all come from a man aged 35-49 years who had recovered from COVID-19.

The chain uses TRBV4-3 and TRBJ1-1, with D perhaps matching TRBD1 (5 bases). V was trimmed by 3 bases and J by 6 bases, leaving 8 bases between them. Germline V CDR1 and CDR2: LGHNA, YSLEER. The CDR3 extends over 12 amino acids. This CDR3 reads CASSHRGAEAFF. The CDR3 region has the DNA TGCGCCAGCAGCCACCGGGGGGCTGAAGCTTTCTTT.

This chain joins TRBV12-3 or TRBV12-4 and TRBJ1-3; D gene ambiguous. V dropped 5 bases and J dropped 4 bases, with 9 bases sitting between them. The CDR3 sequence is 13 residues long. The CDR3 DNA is TGTGCCAGCAGTCCCTCCCAGGGAAACACCATATATTTT. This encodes CASSPSQGNTIYF.

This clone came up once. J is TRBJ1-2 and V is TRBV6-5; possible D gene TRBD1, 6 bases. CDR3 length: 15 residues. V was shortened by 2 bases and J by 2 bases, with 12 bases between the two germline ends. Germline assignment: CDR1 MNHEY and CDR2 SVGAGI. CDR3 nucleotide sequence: TGTGCCAGCAGTTACGCCGGGGGGCGAAACTATGGCTACACCTTC. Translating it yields CASSYAGGRNYGYTF.

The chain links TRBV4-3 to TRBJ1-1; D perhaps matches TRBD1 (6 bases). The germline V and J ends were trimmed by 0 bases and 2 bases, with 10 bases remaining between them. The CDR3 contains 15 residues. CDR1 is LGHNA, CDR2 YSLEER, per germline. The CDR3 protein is CASSQDPGVNTEAFF. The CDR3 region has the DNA TGCGCCAGCAGCCAAGATCCAGGGGTCAACACTGAAGCTTTCTTT.

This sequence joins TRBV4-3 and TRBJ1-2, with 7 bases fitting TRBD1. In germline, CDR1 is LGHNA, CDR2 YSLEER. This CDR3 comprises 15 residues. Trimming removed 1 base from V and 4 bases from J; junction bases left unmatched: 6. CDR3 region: CASSQGTGTAYGYTF. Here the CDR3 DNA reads TGCGCCAGCAGCCAAGGGACCGGGACAGCCTATGGCTACACCTTC.

Here the CDR3 reads CASSNLAGNTGELFF. The CDR3 bases are TGTGCCAGCAGCAACCTAGCGGGTAACACCGGGGAGCTGTTTTTT. The chain links TRBV3-1 (or the pseudogene TRBV3-2) to TRBJ2-2, with 8 bases aligning to TRBD2. V lost 5 bases, J lost 2 bases, and 4 bases stayed unmatched. There are 15 residues in the CDR3. Germline V gives CDR1 LGHDT, CDR2 YNNKEL (reference sequence).

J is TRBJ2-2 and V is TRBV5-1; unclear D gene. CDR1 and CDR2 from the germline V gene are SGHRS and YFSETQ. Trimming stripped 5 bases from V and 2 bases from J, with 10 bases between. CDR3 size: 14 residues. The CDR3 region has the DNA TGCGCCAGCAGTCGGCTAGGTAACACCGGGGAGCTGTTTTTT. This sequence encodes CASSRLGNTGELFF. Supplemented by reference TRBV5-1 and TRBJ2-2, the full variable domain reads KAGVTQTPRYLIKTRGQQVTLSCSPISGHRSVSWYQQTPGQGLQFLFEYFSETQRNKGNFPGRFSGRQFSNSRSEMNVSTLELGDSALYLCASSRLGNTGELFFGEGSRLTVL.

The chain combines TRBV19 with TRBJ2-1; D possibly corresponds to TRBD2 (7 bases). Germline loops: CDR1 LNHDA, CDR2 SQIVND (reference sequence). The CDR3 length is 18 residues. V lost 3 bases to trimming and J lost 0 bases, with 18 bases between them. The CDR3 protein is CASSIARGGANSYNEQFF. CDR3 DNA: TGTGCCAGTAGTATCGCGCGAGGGGGGGCAAACTCCTACAATGAGCAGTTCTTC.

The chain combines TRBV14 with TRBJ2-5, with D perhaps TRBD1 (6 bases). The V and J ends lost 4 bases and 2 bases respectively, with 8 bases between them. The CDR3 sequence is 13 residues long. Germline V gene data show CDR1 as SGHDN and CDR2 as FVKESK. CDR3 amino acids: CASSRGQQETQYF. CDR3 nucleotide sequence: TGTGCCAGCAGCCGAGGACAGCAAGAGACCCAGTACTTC.

The CDR3 DNA reads TGTGCCTGGGGTCAGGGGGGTCGCTACGAGCAGTACTTC. It encodes CAWGQGGRYEQYF. The gene calls are TRBV30 and TRBJ2-7, with a possible D match to TRBD1 (7 bases). The CDR3 loop spans 13 amino acids. The V and J ends lost 5 bases and 3 bases respectively, with 14 bases between them. The germline CDR1 and CDR2 sequences are GTSNPN and SVGIG (reference sequence).